Following are 5 T cell receptor beta chains from one sample sequenced in a study of blood T cells in healthy people across ages. Using a J-beta primer mix together with a sample-barcoded 5' primer, a second PCR was run for roughly 7 to 11 cycles. Each CDR3 protein gets one entry after TCRdb re-called the 5' RACE reads with MiXCR. Of around 1,000,000 distinct CDR3 sequences listed, roughly a quarter are singletons. These data were also filed under a second study, of T cells of mothers and their children.

Sample: blood. Receptors were obtained from a girl aged 2 to 10 in good health.

Here the CDR3 DNA reads TGCGCCAGCAGCCAAGCAGACAGGGGGATTTGGGATGAGCAGTTCTTC. Translation gives CASSQADRGIWDEQFF. V is TRBV4-3 and J is TRBJ2-1; 9 nucleotides align to TRBD1. The CDR3 loop spans 16 amino acids. Germline CDR1 is LGHNA and CDR2 is YSLEER. The V gene end was trimmed by 1 base and the J gene end by 8 bases; junction bases not matched to a gene: 9.

This clonotype was found a few times. V and J are TRBV5-1 and TRBJ2-5, with 8 bases fitting TRBD2. J lost 2 bases, V lost 3 bases, and 12 bases had no gene match. The CDR3 covers 17 residues. CDR1 and CDR2 (germline): SGHRS, YFSETQ. CDR3 region: CASSSDGGRSLQETQYF. For the CDR3, the DNA is TGCGCCAGCAGCTCGGACGGCGGGAGGTCGCTACAAGAGACCCAGTACTTC. The full variable domain, completed using reference TRBV5-1 and TRBJ2-5, is KAGVTQTPRYLIKTRGQQVTLSCSPISGHRSVSWYQQTPGQGLQFLFEYFSETQRNKGNFPGRFSGRQFSNSRSEMNVSTLELGDSALYLCASSSDGGRSLQETQYFGPGTRLLVL.

This clonotype came up many times. The chain couples TRBV7-9 to TRBJ2-5; no definite D call. The CDR3 spans 14 residues. The V and J ends lost 5 bases and 5 bases respectively, with 15 bases between them. Germline V gives CDR1 SEHNR, CDR2 FQNEAQ (reference sequence). The CDR3 is CASSALNGRETQYF. The CDR3 DNA sequence: TGTGCCAGCAGCGCCCTCAATGGCCGGGAGACCCAGTACTTC.

The chain recombines TRBV20-1 with TRBJ2-1, with TRBD1 identical over 9 bases. Germline values: CDR1 DFQATT, CDR2 SNEGSKA (reference sequence). The CDR3 covers 13 residues. V trimming: 3 bases; J trimming: 9 bases; junction bases outside the gene matches: 6. CDR3 in DNA: TGCAGTGCTAGGGACAGGGGTTTCAGTGAGCAGTTCTTC. Its protein product is CSARDRGFSEQFF.

Here the CDR3 reads CASSGRGEETQYF. The CDR3 nucleotides read TGTGCCAGCAGCGGGCGGGGGGAGGAGACCCAGTACTTC. This chain joins TRBV9 and TRBJ2-5; 8 bases fit TRBD2. This CDR3 spans 13 amino acids. Germline V CDR1 and CDR2: SGDLS, YYNGEE. The junction had 3 bases not matched to a gene; V was cut back by 3 bases and J by 5 bases.